What follows are 27 T cell receptor beta chains derived from one specimen sequenced in a study of beta chain features in type 1 diabetes. The investigators reverse transcribed all of the isolated RNA, so they sequenced expressed TCRB transcripts. The protocol was immunoSEQ multiplex PCR, while the TCRdb copy is restricted to in-frame clones and leaves out a portion. The sample holds a few hundred thousand clones, roughly 14% seen once. The source material was naive CD4+ T cells from blood. These TCRs come from a man aged 25-45 years in good health.

This rearrangement joins TRBV9 to TRBJ2-7; D uncertain. CDR1 is SGDLS and CDR2 is YYNGEE in the germline V gene. The CDR3 covers 14 residues. The V end was cut by 6 bases, the J end by 1 base, with 14 bases between. The CDR3 coding sequence is TGTGCCAGCAAACCCTCGGCGGATTCCTACGAGCAGTACTTC. Translating gives CASKPSADSYEQYF.

J is TRBJ2-1 and V is TRBV7-9, with a tentative D call TRBD1 (5 bases). The CDR3 consists of 14 residues. The germline V gene has CDR1 SEHNR and CDR2 FQNEAQ (reference sequence). Trimming stripped 1 base from V and 6 bases from J, with 10 bases between. CDR3 in amino acids: CASSLVSQGNEQFF. In DNA form, the CDR3 reads TGTGCCAGCAGCTTAGTCTCCCAGGGCAATGAGCAGTTCTTC.

This chain's CDR3 is CASSHWDRNTGELFF. The CDR3 DNA follows: TGTGCCAGCAGCCACTGGGACAGAAACACCGGGGAGCTGTTTTTT. This sequence joins TRBV7-6 and TRBJ2-2; 7 nucleotides agree with TRBD1. Germline CDR1 is SGHVS and CDR2 is FNYEAQ. V shed 5 bases, J shed 2 bases, and the junction held 5 bases outside the gene matches. The CDR3 totals 15 residues.

This rearrangement joins TRBV15 to TRBJ2-5, with 9 bases fitting TRBD2. The CDR3 consists of 16 residues. Germline lookup yields CDR1 LNHNV and CDR2 YYDKDF (reference sequence). V shed 2 bases and J 5 bases; nucleotides not matched to a gene: 9. The CDR3 loop is CATSRLFGSGGETQYF. For the CDR3, the DNA is TGTGCCACCAGCAGATTGTTCGGCAGCGGGGGGGAGACCCAGTACTTC.

This rearrangement joins TRBV9 to TRBJ2-2; tentatively, D is TRBD2 (5 bases). Germline CDR1 SGDLS, CDR2 YYNGEE. CDR3 length equals 14 residues. V lost 4 bases and J lost 9, with 16 bases in between. For the CDR3, the DNA is TGTGCCAGCAGCTCACGACCTTCCGGGAGGGAGCTGTTTTTT. It translates to CASSSRPSGRELFF.

The chain carries TRBV29-1 and TRBJ2-1, with D possibly matching TRBD1 (5 bases). Trimming left V 3 bases short and J 7 bases short, with 19 bases between. The CDR3 is made up of 15 amino acids. Germline V gene data show CDR1 as SQVTM and CDR2 as ANQGSEA. CDR3 in DNA: TGCAGCGTTGACAGGGCTCGTGATAAAAGGAATGAGCAGTTCTTC. Translation gives CSVDRARDKRNEQFF.

The table lists this clone with a few counts. The chain links TRBV5-6 to TRBJ2-2, with 7 bases matching TRBD1. CDR1 and CDR2 (germline): SGHDT, YYEEEE. The junction had 2 bases not matched to a gene; V was cut back by 0 bases and J by 3 bases. CDR3 length: 15 residues. For the CDR3, the DNA is TGTGCCAGCAGCTTGGGGACAGGTGACACCGGGGAGCTGTTTTTT. As protein: CASSLGTGDTGELFF.

The V and J genes are TRBV30 and TRBJ1-5; TRBD1 matches 9 bases. CDR3 length equals 13 residues. The trim removed 6 bases at V and 6 bases at J, leaving 6 bases unmatched. In germline, CDR1 is GTSNPN, CDR2 SVGIG (reference sequence). CDR3 sequence (DNA): TGTGCCTGCCGGACAGGGGCAAGTCAGCCCCAGCATTTT. It encodes CACRTGASQPQHF.

This clone was observed a few times. The V gene is TRBV7-2, the J gene TRBJ2-3; TRBD2 matches at 12 bases. CDR3 length: 15 amino acids. Trimming at V came to 5 bases and at J to 1 base, leaving 1 base not matched to a gene. Germline V gene sequence: CDR1 SGHTA, CDR2 FQGNSA. The CDR3 reads CASSPSGGGTDTQYF. The CDR3 DNA reads as TGTGCCAGCAGCCCTAGCGGGGGGGGCACAGATACGCAGTATTTT.

The rearrangement joins TRBV10-3 to TRBJ2-1; D unclear. V lost 6 bases and J 0 bases, leaving 12 bases between the germline ends. This CDR3 region has 15 residues. In germline, CDR1 is ENHRY, CDR2 SYGVKD. In nucleotides, the CDR3 is TGTGCCATCAGGGCCGGCTCGGGCTCCTACAATGAGCAGTTCTTC. Its protein is CAIRAGSGSYNEQFF.

V and J are TRBV6-5 and TRBJ2-7; 13 bases map to TRBD2. In germline, CDR1 is MNHEY, CDR2 SVGAGI. This CDR3 comprises 15 residues. With 5 bases clipped from V and 5 bases from J, the junction kept 6 bases outside the gene matches. In DNA form, the CDR3 reads TGTGCCAGCAGTAAGACTAGCGGGAGGTATCACGAGCAGTACGTC. Its protein is CASSKTSGRYHEQYV.

The rearrangement joins TRBV19 to TRBJ1-2, with 8 bases aligning to TRBD1. Germline lookup yields CDR1 LNHDA and CDR2 SQIVND (reference sequence). V shed 5 bases, J shed 4 bases, and the junction held 9 bases outside the gene matches. The CDR3 runs 15 residues. The CDR3 region is CASSPRTGSRYGYTF. CDR3 nucleotides: TGTGCCAGTAGTCCACGGACAGGGAGTCGCTATGGCTACACCTTC.

The chain carries TRBV2 and TRBJ1-1, with D tentatively TRBD1 (5 bases). Germline loops: CDR1 SNHLY, CDR2 FYNNEI. This CDR3 is 11 amino acids long. V lost 7 bases and J lost 4, with 7 bases in between. The CDR3 loop reads CASTGGTEAFF. CDR3 DNA: TGTGCCAGCACGGGGGGCACTGAAGCTTTCTTT.

This chain connects TRBV7-2 to TRBJ2-7, with 10 bases identical to TRBD1. This CDR3 region has 14 residues. Germline loops: CDR1 SGHTA, CDR2 FQGNSA. V shed 3 bases, J shed 7 bases, and the junction held 6 bases outside the gene matches. CDR3 nucleotides: TGTGCCAGCAGCTTCGACAGGGGGCCCGGGGAGCAGTACTTC. This gives the protein CASSFDRGPGEQYF. Full variable domain (outside the CDR3, taken from reference TRBV7-2 and TRBJ2-7): GAGVSQSPSNKVTEKGKDVELRCDPISGHTALYWYRQSLGQGLEFLIYFQGNSAPDKSGLPSDRFSAERTGGSVSTLTIQRTQQEDSAVYLCASSFDRGPGEQYFGPGTRLTVT.

V and J are TRBV7-9 and TRBJ1-1, with a weak D call TRBD1 (6 bases). CDR3 length equals 15 residues. Germline V lookup: CDR1 SEHNR, CDR2 FQNEAQ (reference sequence). V was clipped by 5 bases and J by 0 bases, with 13 bases between them. DNA for the CDR3: TGTGCCAGCAGCAAGACAGGCTTGTTGAACACTGAAGCTTTCTTT. Amino acids: CASSKTGLLNTEAFF.

This clone was picked up a small number of times. The rearrangement joins TRBV20-1 to TRBJ2-1; D not certain. Germline V CDR1 and CDR2: DFQATT, SNEGSKA (reference sequence). This CDR3 has 11 amino acids. V lost 0 bases and J lost 7, with 4 bases in between. CDR3 nucleotide sequence: TGCAGTGCTAGAGATGCTAATGAGCAGTTCTTC. Amino acids: CSARDANEQFF.

This clone was found a few times. The chain joins TRBV15 to TRBJ2-5; TRBD2 agrees at 11 bases. Germline assignment: CDR1 LNHNV and CDR2 YYDKDF (reference sequence). The J segment lost 2 bases and the V segment lost 1 base, leaving 6 bases of the junction unmatched. The CDR3 is 17 residues long. The CDR3 region is CATSRVGTSGSQETQYF. The CDR3 DNA is TGTGCCACCAGCAGAGTCGGGACTAGCGGATCACAAGAGACCCAGTACTTC.

The chain recombines TRBV10-3 with TRBJ2-3; D is unresolved. Trimming left V 3 bases short and J 4 bases short, with 8 bases between. Per germline, CDR1 ENHRY and CDR2 SYGVKD. The CDR3 length is 13 residues. The DNA for the CDR3 is TGTGCCATCAGTGATGTCCGTCCAGATACGCAGTATTTT. Residues: CAISDVRPDTQYF.

Only a few counts were recorded for this clone. The chain carries TRBV7-7 and TRBJ2-7; perhaps TRBD1 as D (6 bases). Germline V gene sequence: CDR1 SSHAT, CDR2 FNYEAQ (reference sequence). The CDR3 has 15 amino acids. CDR3 in DNA: TGTGCTAGCAGCTTAGTACCGGGACAAGTATACGAGCAGTACGTC. As protein: CASSLVPGQVYEQYV.

This clone was detected only a few times. The CDR3 DNA is TGTGCCGGCCGTAGGTCTAGCGGGGGGAAGTACGAGCAGTACTTC. This sequence encodes CAGRRSSGGKYEQYF. The genes are TRBV2 and TRBJ2-7; 11 positions agree with TRBD2. Trimming took 11 bases from V and 4 from J; bases not matched to a gene: 13. There are 15 residues in the CDR3. Germline CDR1 and CDR2: SNHLY and FYNNEI.

The chain has TRBV5-4 and TRBJ2-1, with no clear D. Trimming took off 3 bases at V and 2 bases at J, with 6 bases between the two ends. Germline-derived CDR1 and CDR2 are SGHNT and YYREEE (reference sequence). The CDR3 consists of 13 residues. The CDR3 nucleotides read TGTGCCAGCAGCTCGACTGCCTACAATGAGCAGTTCTTC. It is translated as CASSSTAYNEQFF.

There are a few counts of this clone. The chain couples TRBV30 to TRBJ1-4, with 8 bases identical to TRBD1. V was clipped by 3 bases and J by 7 bases; unmatched bases: 7. The CDR3 spans 14 residues. Germline-derived CDR1 and CDR2 are GTSNPN and SVGIG (reference sequence). The CDR3 here is CAWRNKDRVEKLFF. The CDR3, as DNA: TGTGCCTGGAGAAATAAGGACAGGGTTGAAAAACTGTTTTTT.

The sample holds many counts of this clone. This chain connects TRBV14 to TRBJ2-3; D is perhaps TRBD2 (6 bases). The CDR3 has 17 residues. V lost 4 bases, J lost 4 bases, and 21 bases lay in between. CDR1 and CDR2 from the germline V gene are SGHDN and FVKESK. DNA of the CDR3: TGTGCCAGCAGCCGCGGTCAACTACTAGCATCTGCAGATACGCAGTATTTT. Its translation is CASSRGQLLASADTQYF. Full variable domain (outside the CDR3, taken from reference TRBV14 and TRBJ2-3): EAGVTQFPSHSVIEKGQTVTLRCDPISGHDNLYWYRRVMGKEIKFLLHFVKESKQDESGMPNNRFLAERTGGTYSTLKVQPAELEDSGVYFCASSRGQLLASADTQYFGPGTRLTVL.

The gene calls are TRBV7-9 and TRBJ2-7, with 7 bases that match TRBD2. The CDR3 has 17 residues. Germline-derived CDR1 and CDR2 are SEHNR and FQNEAQ (reference sequence). V was clipped by 2 bases and J by 3 bases; unmatched bases: 13. CDR3 region: CASSLLSSGRSNYEQYF. CDR3 nucleotides: TGTGCCAGCAGCTTACTGTCTAGCGGTAGGAGTAACTACGAGCAGTACTTC. Filled out from reference TRBV7-9 and TRBJ2-7, the complete variable domain reads DTGVSQNPRHKITKRGQNVTFRCDPISEHNRLYWYRQTLGQGPEFLTYFQNEAQLEKSRLLSDRFSAERPKGSFSTLEIQRTEQGDSAMYLCASSLLSSGRSNYEQYFGPGTRLTVT.

This clone turned up a few times. This rearrangement joins TRBV5-5 to TRBJ1-6; 7 nucleotides align to TRBD1. Germline V gene lookup returns CDR1 SGHKS and CDR2 YYEKEE (reference sequence). V gave up 4 bases and J gave up 7 bases; unmatched junction bases: 5. The CDR3 loop spans 14 amino acids. The CDR3 protein is CASSEGQTNSPLHF. CDR3 sequence (DNA): TGTGCCAGCAGCGAGGGACAGACGAATTCACCCCTCCACTTT.

Only a few counts were recorded for this clone. This sample also contains other DNA sequences that code for the same CDR3. The chain recombines TRBV9 with TRBJ2-1, with 9 nucleotides matching TRBD2. The CDR3 covers 15 residues. Germline-derived CDR1 and CDR2 are SGDLS and YYNGEE. V shed 4 bases, J shed 3 bases, and the junction held 5 bases outside the gene matches. The CDR3 bases are TGTGCCAGCAGCCCCAGACTAGCGGACTACAATGAGCAGTTCTTC. Amino acid sequence: CASSPRLADYNEQFF. Drawing the rest from reference TRBV9 and TRBJ2-1, the complete variable domain is DSGVTQTPKHLITATGQRVTLRCSPRSGDLSVYWYQQSLDQGLQFLIQYYNGEERAKGNILERFSAQQFPDLHSELNLSSLELGDSALYFCASSPRLADYNEQFFGPGTRLTVL.

V is TRBV6-1 and J is TRBJ2-5; 9 bases are shared with TRBD1. Germline lookup yields CDR1 MNHNS and CDR2 SASEGT. This CDR3 has 14 residues. J gave up 5 bases and V 6 bases, and 7 bases lay outside the gene matches. The CDR3 region is CASRETGGGETQYF. The DNA of the CDR3 is TGTGCCAGCAGGGAGACAGGGGGTGGGGAGACCCAGTACTTC.